This T cell receptor beta chain stems from a study of cytomegalovirus exposure and HLA in healthy donors. PCR primers comprised 60 Vbeta and 13 Jbeta primers. Clones were read by immunoSEQ multiplex PCR, and TCRdb kept only the in-frame ones, dropping some. The top ten clones hold approximately 2.3% of a sample with some 150,000 clones, over 65% of them seen once. Whole-study results and caveats: With further analysis later on, most CMV-associated TCR beta chains appeared HLA-restricted.

This clone was seen a handful of times. Its antigen is undetermined. The germline gives CDR1 SEHNR, CDR2 FQNEAQ (reference sequence). The V and J ends lost 5 bases and 4 bases, in that order; junction bases with no gene match: 7. The CDR3 has 15 amino acids. Donors in the study were healthy people who gave bone marrow. Though probably carrying unrecorded immune exposures, donors were nominally healthy at sampling. V is TRBV7-9 and J is TRBJ2-5; TRBD2 matches at 10 bases. Sample: PBMCs. The receptor was derived from a man younger than 40 in good health and CMV-seronegative. CDR3 DNA sequence: TGTGCCAGCAGCCAGAAGCGGGGGGGAGTAGAGACCCAGTACTTC. Residues: CASSQKRGGVETQYF. The whole variable domain, remainder taken from reference TRBV7-9 and TRBJ2-5, is DTGVSQNPRHKITKRGQNVTFRCDPISEHNRLYWYRQTLGQGPEFLTYFQNEAQLEKSRLLSDRFSAERPKGSFSTLEIQRTEQGDSAMYLCASSQKRGGVETQYFGPGTRLLVL.